This is a list of T cell receptor beta chains from one sample in a study of cytomegalovirus exposure and HLA in healthy donors. Repertoires were generated with immunoSEQ multiplex PCR, while TCRdb's copy carries only in-frame clones and drops some. This sample carries approximately 100,000 clones, around 76% of them seen once, and the ten largest clones take about a tenth. Material: PBMCs. The receptors shown here come from a woman younger than 30 in good health and CMV-seropositive. The CDR3 runs from the conserved cysteine through the conserved F or W. Fields, in order: J gene, clone size, V gene, D gene, CDR3 protein, CDR3 DNA. The D gene is left open where the match is weak. For some rows the clone size is stated as once, few or many, or as a class when expanded; others skip it.

TRBJ2-4 . TRBV28 . CASRGPGTKNIQYF TGTGCCAGCAGGGGGCCAGGGACCAAAAACATTCAGTACTTC
TRBJ2-1 . TRBV27 TRBD2 CASSIGLGYNEQFF TGTGCCAGCAGTATCGGACTAGGCTACAATGAGCAGTTCTTC
TRBJ2-7 . TRBV4-3 . CASSQETVQTYEQYF TGCGCCAGCAGCCAAGAAACAGTCCAAACCTACGAGCAGTACTTC
TRBJ2-3 . TRBV27 TRBD2 CASSTTGTRYTDTQYF TGTGCCAGCAGTACAACCGGGACTAGGTACACAGATACGCAGTATTTT
TRBJ1-6 once TRBV5-1 . CACGDTGLPLHF TGCGCCTGTGGGGACACGGGCCTGCCCCTCCACTTT
TRBJ1-2 once TRBV5-1 . CASSLDRYDYGYTF TGCGCCAGCAGCTTGGACAGATACGACTATGGCTACACCTTC
TRBJ1-1 . TRBV5-1 . CASSLDRNTEAFF TGCGCCAGCAGTTTAGACAGGAACACTGAAGCTTTCTTT
TRBJ2-3 . TRBV7-9 TRBD1 CASSPLWTGSTDTQYF TGTGCCAGCAGCCCACTCTGGACAGGGAGCACAGATACGCAGTATTTT
TRBJ2-3 few TRBV15 TRBD2 CATSWTSFWDTQYF TGTGCCACTTCTTGGACTAGCTTTTGGGATACGCAGTATTTT
TRBJ2-7 . TRBV15 . CATSRDLRGGNEQYF TGTGCCACCAGCAGAGATCTAAGGGGAGGTAATGAGCAGTACTTC
TRBJ1-3 . TRBV6-1 . CASSGGHSGNTIYF TGTGCCAGCAGTGGAGGACACTCTGGAAACACCATATATTTT
TRBJ2-5 . TRBV28 . CASSWGGSETQYF TGTGCCAGCAGTTGGGGGGGCTCGGAGACCCAGTACTTC
TRBJ2-3 . TRBV7-6 TRBD2 CASSLTSGRVDTQYF TGTGCCAGCAGCTTAACTAGCGGGAGGGTTGATACGCAGTATTTT
TRBJ1-4 . TRBV18 . CASSPQQGTNEKLFF TGTGCCAGCTCACCACAGCAGGGAACTAATGAAAAACTGTTTTTT
TRBJ2-7 . TRBV10-3 . CAISEPRLRSANSREQYF TGTGCCATCAGTGAGCCACGACTTCGGTCAGCAAATAGCCGGGAGCAGTACTTC
TRBJ1-5 . TRBV5-1 TRBD1 CASSPGQAFGNQPQHF TGCGCCAGCAGCCCCGGACAGGCCTTTGGCAATCAGCCCCAGCATTTT
TRBJ2-7 . TRBV19 TRBD1 CASSFGQGTGEQYF TGTGCCAGTAGTTTCGGACAGGGAACAGGGGAGCAGTACTTC
TRBJ2-7 . TRBV28 TRBD2 CASGRTSGNYEQYF TGTGCCAGCGGAAGGACTAGCGGGAACTACGAGCAGTACTTC
TRBJ1-1 . TRBV7-9 . CASSPLGGMNTEAFF TGTGCCAGCAGCCCGCTGGGGGGGATGAACACTGAAGCTTTCTTT
TRBJ2-3 few TRBV7-9 TRBD1 CASSLGLWGQGFTDTQYF TGTGCCAGCAGCTTAGGGCTTTGGGGACAGGGTTTCACAGATACGCAGTATTTT
TRBJ1-6 . TRBV5-1 . CASSVVEGHSPLHF TGCGCCAGCAGCGTGGTAGAGGGTCATTCACCCCTCCACTTT
TRBJ2-7 . TRBV18 TRBD1 CASSASGTGFSYEQYF TGTGCCAGCTCAGCCTCCGGGACAGGCTTTTCCTACGAGCAGTACTTC
TRBJ1-1 . TRBV6-5 TRBD1 CASNRLPGQGLGAFF TGTGCCAGCAACAGACTACCGGGACAGGGCTTGGGAGCTTTCTTT
TRBJ1-2 . TRBV6-6 . CASTLLSGGIDGYTF TGTGCCAGCACCCTACTTAGTGGGGGGATCGATGGCTACACCTTC
TRBJ1-1 . TRBV30 . CAWRGGARNTEAFF TGTGCCTGGAGGGGGGGGGCCAGGAACACTGAAGCTTTCTTT
TRBJ2-5 . TRBV6-6 . CASTRREETQYF TGTGCCAGCACAAGAAGAGAAGAGACCCAGTACTTC
TRBJ2-5 . TRBV10-1 . CASSDSSEQYF TGCGCCAGCAGTGATAGCAGTGAGCAGTACTTC
TRBJ2-1 once TRBV4-3 TRBD2 CASSQDGLEHNEQFF TGCGCCAGCAGCCAAGATGGACTAGAACACAATGAGCAGTTCTTC
TRBJ1-1 . TRBV19 TRBD1 CASSFLPGQGANEAFF TGTGCCAGTAGTTTCCTTCCGGGACAGGGAGCCAATGAAGCTTTCTTT
TRBJ2-7 . TRBV9 TRBD2 CASSPRTSAYEQYF TGTGCCAGCAGCCCCCGGACTAGCGCCTACGAGCAGTACTTC
TRBJ2-1 . TRBV19 . CASSAFEGTPQFF TGTGCCAGTAGTGCCTTTGAGGGCACCCCACAGTTCTTC
TRBJ1-1 . TRBV18 TRBD1 CASLQGARKTEAFF TGTGCCAGCCTACAGGGGGCGCGGAAGACTGAAGCTTTCTTT
TRBJ2-1 . TRBV9 TRBD1 CASSTSGTGYNEQFF TGTGCCAGCAGCACCTCCGGGACAGGGTACAATGAGCAGTTCTTC
TRBJ1-3 . TRBV18 . CASSLLNHKAELALSSGNTIYF TGTGCCAGCTCACTGCTCAACCATAAGGCGGAGTTGGCTCTAAGCTCTGGAAACACCATATATTTT
TRBJ1-5 . TRBV28 . CATGGEGGIFGNQPQHF TGTGCCACCGGGGGGGAAGGGGGTATTTTCGGCAATCAGCCCCAGCATTTT
TRBJ2-7 many TRBV19 TRBD1 CASSIVGTGNYEQYF TGTGCCAGTAGTATAGTTGGGACAGGGAACTACGAGCAGTACTTC
TRBJ2-3 . TRBV6-4 TRBD2 CASSDLSGGTDTQYF TGTGCCAGCAGTGACCTTAGCGGGGGCACAGATACGCAGTATTTT
TRBJ2-3 many TRBV4-3 TRBD2 CASSQVGGRGTDTQYF TGCGCCAGCAGCCAAGTTGGCGGGAGGGGCACAGATACGCAGTATTTT
TRBJ2-5 few TRBV5-1 TRBD1 CASSGGDREGQETQYF TGCGCCAGCAGCGGGGGGGACAGGGAGGGCCAAGAGACCCAGTACTTC
TRBJ1-2 . TRBV27 TRBD1 CASSLTPGTVSNYGYTF TGTGCCAGCAGTTTAACCCCGGGGACAGTATCTAACTATGGCTACACCTTC
TRBJ2-3 . TRBV6-5 . CASSPGLGRTDTQYF TGTGCCAGCAGCCCCGGACTCGGGCGCACAGATACGCAGTATTTT
TRBJ1-5 . TRBV28 TRBD1 CASSQTGGGQPQHF TGTGCCAGCAGCCAGACAGGGGGCGGTCAGCCCCAGCATTTT
TRBJ1-1 . TRBV27 . CATGTRLNTEAFF TGTGCCACCGGGACAAGACTGAACACTGAAGCTTTCTTT
TRBJ2-1 . TRBV4-1 TRBD2 CASSQVTRGAPYNEQFF TGCGCCAGCAGCCAAGTCACGCGGGGGGCTCCCTACAATGAGCAGTTCTTC
TRBJ1-5 . TRBV28 . CASSPLINQPQHF TGTGCCAGCAGCCCTCTTATAAATCAGCCCCAGCATTTT
TRBJ2-7 . TRBV11-2 TRBD2 CASRRTGTSQYEQYF TGTGCCAGCAGGCGTACCGGGACTAGTCAGTACGAGCAGTACTTC
TRBJ2-2 few TRBV27 . CASSLLGRNTGELFF TGTGCCAGCAGTTTACTGGGGCGGAACACCGGGGAGCTGTTTTTT
TRBJ2-7 . TRBV7-2 . CASSLNRVSHEQYF TGTGCCAGCAGCTTAAACAGGGTGAGCCATGAGCAGTACTTC
TRBJ1-2 . TRBV6-5 . CASSPTDNYGYTF TGTGCCAGCAGTCCTACAGATAACTATGGCTACACCTTC
TRBJ2-1 . TRBV7-7 . CATRKDSNNEQFF TGTGCTACCCGAAAGGACTCTAACAATGAGCAGTTCTTC
TRBJ2-1 . TRBV7-2 TRBD2 CASSLTSGLYNEQFF TGTGCCAGCAGCTTAACTAGCGGTTTATACAATGAGCAGTTCTTC